This T cell receptor beta chain is drawn from a study of blood T cell repertoires in COVID-19. Study background: Whether acute or convalescent, the COVID-19 samples came from the United States, Italy and Spain. Nucleic acid was either cDNA or gDNA, and it came from T cells, B-cell-depleted T cells, or PBMCs.

Original analysis: Estimated nucleated cell counts came from reference gene primer amplification. Sequencing used immunoSEQ multiplex PCR; TCRdb keeps in-frame clones, though not all of them. That table supplies the V and J calls and clone size; D and trimming were determined from the DNA. Among over 150,000 clones listed, approximately 83% were seen once. The ends were cut back, 5 bases at V and 7 bases at J, with 21 bases in the middle. Looked up from germline, CDR1 is SEHNR and CDR2 is FQNEAQ (reference sequence). The CDR3 is 17 residues long. This clonotype originated in a woman aged 80 or over with active or convalescent COVID-19. The specimen sequenced was peripheral blood. This sequence joins TRBV7-9 and TRBJ1-6, with D perhaps matching TRBD1 (6 bases). DNA of the CDR3: TGTGCCAGCAGCAGCTCGCAGGGGTATAAGAAGAATTCACCCCTCCACTTT. Protein sequence: CASSSSQGYKKNSPLHF.